This TCR beta chain was sequenced during a study of T cell responses to AZD1222 COVID-19 vaccine. As concerns this clone: Its specificity is unknown.

Study-level results: A mostly white British donor set with more females was recruited, and clonal diversity was possibly underestimated.

Here immunoSEQ multiplex PCR was the method, and the copy in TCRdb shows in-frame clones only, minus some. The sample shows about 86,000 clones, approximately 78% of them seen only once. Germline loops: CDR1 MNHEY, CDR2 SVGAGI. Trimming took 6 bases from V and 9 from J; bases not matched to a gene: 8. This CDR3 region has 14 residues. This sequence joins TRBV6-5 and TRBJ1-6; 7 positions agree with TRBD1. Sequences were derived from peripheral blood, sampled on day 0 of AZD1222 vaccination. This receptor was obtained from an adult in good health. CDR3 region: CASSFGQAGSPLHF. CDR3 nucleotide sequence: TGTGCCAGCAGCTTTGGACAGGCGGGTTCACCCCTCCACTTT.